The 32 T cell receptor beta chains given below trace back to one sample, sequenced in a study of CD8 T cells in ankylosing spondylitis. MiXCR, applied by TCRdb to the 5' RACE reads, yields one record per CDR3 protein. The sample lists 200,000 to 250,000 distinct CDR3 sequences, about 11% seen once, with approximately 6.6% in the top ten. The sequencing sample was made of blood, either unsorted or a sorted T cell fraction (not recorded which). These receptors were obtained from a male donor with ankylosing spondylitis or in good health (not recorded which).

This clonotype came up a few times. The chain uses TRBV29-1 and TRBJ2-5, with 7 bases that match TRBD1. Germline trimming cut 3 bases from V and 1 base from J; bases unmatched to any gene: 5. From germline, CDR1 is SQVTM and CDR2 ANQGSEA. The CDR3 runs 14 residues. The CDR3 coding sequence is TGCAGCGTTGATAGCCGGACAGGCCAAGAGACCCAGTACTTC. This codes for CSVDSRTGQETQYF.

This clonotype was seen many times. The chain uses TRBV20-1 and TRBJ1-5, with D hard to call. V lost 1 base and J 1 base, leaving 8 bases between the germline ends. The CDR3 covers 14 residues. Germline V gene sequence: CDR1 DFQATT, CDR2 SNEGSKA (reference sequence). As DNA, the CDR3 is TGCAGTGCTAGAGTAGGGTTAAGCAATCAGCCCCAGCATTTT. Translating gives CSARVGLSNQPQHF.

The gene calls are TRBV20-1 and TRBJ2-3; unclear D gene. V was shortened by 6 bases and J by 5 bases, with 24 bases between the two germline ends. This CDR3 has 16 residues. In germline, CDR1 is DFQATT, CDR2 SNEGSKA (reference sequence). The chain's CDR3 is CSALPAGTSVGDTQYF. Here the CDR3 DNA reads TGCAGTGCCCTTCCCGCAGGTACATCAGTCGGAGATACGCAGTATTTT.

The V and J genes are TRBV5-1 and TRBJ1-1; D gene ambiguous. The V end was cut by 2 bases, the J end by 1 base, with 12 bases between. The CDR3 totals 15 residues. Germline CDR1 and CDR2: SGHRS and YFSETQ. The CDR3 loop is CASSFREAPNTEAFF. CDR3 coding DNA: TGCGCCAGCAGCTTTAGGGAGGCCCCGAACACTGAAGCTTTCTTT.

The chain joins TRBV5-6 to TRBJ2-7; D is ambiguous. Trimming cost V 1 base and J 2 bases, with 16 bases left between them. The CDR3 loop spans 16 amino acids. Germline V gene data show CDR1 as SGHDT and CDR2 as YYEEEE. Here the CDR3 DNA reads TGTGCCAGCAGCTTGAAAGGCGGCCTGATTACCTACGAGCAGTACTTC. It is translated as CASSLKGGLITYEQYF. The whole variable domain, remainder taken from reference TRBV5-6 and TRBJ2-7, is DAGVTQSPTHLIKTRGQQVTLRCSPKSGHDTVSWYQQALGQGPQFIFQYYEEEERQRGNFPDRFSGHQFPNYSSELNVNALLLGDSALYLCASSLKGGLITYEQYFGPGTRLTVT.

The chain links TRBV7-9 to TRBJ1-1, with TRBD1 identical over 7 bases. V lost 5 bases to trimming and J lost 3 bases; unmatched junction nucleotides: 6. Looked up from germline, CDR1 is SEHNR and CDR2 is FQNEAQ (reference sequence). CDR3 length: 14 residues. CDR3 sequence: CASSLYTGDTEAFF. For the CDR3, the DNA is TGTGCCAGCAGCCTCTACACAGGGGACACTGAAGCTTTCTTT. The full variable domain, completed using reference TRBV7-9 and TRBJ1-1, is DTGVSQNPRHKITKRGQNVTFRCDPISEHNRLYWYRQTLGQGPEFLTYFQNEAQLEKSRLLSDRFSAERPKGSFSTLEIQRTEQGDSAMYLCASSLYTGDTEAFFGQGTRLTVV.

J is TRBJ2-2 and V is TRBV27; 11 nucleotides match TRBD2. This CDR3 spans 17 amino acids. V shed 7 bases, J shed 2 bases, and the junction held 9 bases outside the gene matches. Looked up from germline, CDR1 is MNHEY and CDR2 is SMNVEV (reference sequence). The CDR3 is CASKWSSGGQNTGELFF. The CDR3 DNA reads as TGTGCCAGCAAATGGTCTAGCGGGGGGCAAAACACCGGGGAGCTGTTTTTT.

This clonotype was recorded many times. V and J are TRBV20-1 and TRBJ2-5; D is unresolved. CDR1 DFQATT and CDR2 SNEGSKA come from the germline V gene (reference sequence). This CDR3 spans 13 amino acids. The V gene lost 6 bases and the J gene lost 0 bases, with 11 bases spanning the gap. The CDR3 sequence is CSASVGYQETQYF. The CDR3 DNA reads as TGCAGTGCATCCGTGGGGTACCAAGAGACCCAGTACTTC.

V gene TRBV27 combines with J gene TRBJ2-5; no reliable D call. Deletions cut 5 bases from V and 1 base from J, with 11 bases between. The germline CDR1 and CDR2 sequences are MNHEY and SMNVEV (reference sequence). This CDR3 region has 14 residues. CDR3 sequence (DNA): TGTGCCAGCAGTAGTGCGGCGACCCAAGAGACCCAGTACTTC. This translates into CASSSAATQETQYF.

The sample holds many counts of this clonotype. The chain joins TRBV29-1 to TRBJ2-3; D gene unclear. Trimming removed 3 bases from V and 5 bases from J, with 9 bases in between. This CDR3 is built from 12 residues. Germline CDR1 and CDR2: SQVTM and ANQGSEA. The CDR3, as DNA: TGCAGCGTTGATTTTTCGGGAGATACGCAGTATTTT. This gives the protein CSVDFSGDTQYF.

The CDR3 loop reads CASSFSAGEQFF. In nucleotides, the CDR3 is TGTGCCAGCAGCTTTTCAGCAGGGGAGCAGTTCTTC. V usage is TRBV13 and J usage is TRBJ2-1, with D possibly TRBD1 on 5 matching bases. Between the trimmed V and J ends, which lost 3 bases and 10 bases, there was a span of 10 bases. Germline-derived CDR1 and CDR2 are PRHDT and FYEKMQ (reference sequence). The CDR3 runs 12 residues.

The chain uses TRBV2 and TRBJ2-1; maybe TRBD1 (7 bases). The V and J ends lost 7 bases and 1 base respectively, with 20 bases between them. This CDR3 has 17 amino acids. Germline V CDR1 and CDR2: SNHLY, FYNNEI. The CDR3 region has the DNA TGTGCCAGCACCGGCCCGACAGGGAGGAATTCCTACAATGAGCAGTTCTTC. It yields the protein CASTGPTGRNSYNEQFF.

CDR3 loop: CASSQVAATDTQYF. Written as DNA, the CDR3 is TGTGCCAGCAGCCAAGTAGCAGCAACAGATACGCAGTATTTT. The chain carries TRBV3-1 and TRBJ2-3; D remains unclear. V was clipped by 1 base and J by 3 bases, with 8 bases between them. In germline, CDR1 is LGHDT, CDR2 YNNKEL (reference sequence). There are 14 residues in the CDR3.

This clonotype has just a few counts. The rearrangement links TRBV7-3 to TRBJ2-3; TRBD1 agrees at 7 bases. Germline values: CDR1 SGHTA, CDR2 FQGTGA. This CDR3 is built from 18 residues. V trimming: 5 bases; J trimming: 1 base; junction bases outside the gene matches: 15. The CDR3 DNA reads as TGTGCCAGCAGCCCAACCCTTCAGACAGGGCGGGGCACAGATACGCAGTATTTT. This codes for CASSPTLQTGRGTDTQYF.

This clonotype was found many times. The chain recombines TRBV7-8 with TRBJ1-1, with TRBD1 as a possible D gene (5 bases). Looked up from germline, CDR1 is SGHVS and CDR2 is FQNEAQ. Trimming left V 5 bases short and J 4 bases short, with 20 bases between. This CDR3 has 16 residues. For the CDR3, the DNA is TGTGCCAGCAGCCCACTCGCCGGGGCTTTGAGCACTGAAGCTTTCTTT. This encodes CASSPLAGALSTEAFF.

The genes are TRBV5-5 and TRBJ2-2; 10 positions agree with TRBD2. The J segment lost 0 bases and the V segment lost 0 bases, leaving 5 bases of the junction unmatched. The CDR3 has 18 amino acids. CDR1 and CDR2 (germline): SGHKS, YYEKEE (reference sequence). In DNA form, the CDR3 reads TGTGCCAGCAGCTTGGCCCCTAGCGGGGGAGCGAACACCGGGGAGCTGTTTTTT. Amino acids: CASSLAPSGGANTGELFF.

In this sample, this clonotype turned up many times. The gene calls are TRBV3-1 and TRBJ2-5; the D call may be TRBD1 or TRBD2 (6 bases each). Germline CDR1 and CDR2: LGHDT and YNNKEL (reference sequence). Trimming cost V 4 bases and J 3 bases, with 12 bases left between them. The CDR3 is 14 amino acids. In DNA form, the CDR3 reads TGTGCCAGCAGCCTGAATAGGGGGGAAGAGACCCAGTACTTC. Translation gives CASSLNRGEETQYF.

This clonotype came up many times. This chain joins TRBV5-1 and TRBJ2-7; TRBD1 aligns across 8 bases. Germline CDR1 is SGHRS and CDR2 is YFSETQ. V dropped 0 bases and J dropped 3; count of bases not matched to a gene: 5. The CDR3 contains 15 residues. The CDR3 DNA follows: TGCGCCAGCAGCTTGGACCCAGGGGGCTTCTACGAGCAGTACTTC. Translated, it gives CASSLDPGGFYEQYF.

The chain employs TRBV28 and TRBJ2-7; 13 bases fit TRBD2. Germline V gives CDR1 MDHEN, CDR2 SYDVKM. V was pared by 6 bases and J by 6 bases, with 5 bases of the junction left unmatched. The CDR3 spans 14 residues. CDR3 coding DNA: TGTGCCAGCAGACCCGGACTAGCGGGAGTCGAGCAGTACTTC. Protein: CASRPGLAGVEQYF.

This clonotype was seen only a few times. The CDR3 bases are TGTGCCAGCAGCCGAACAGGGGGTGGTTTCGATGAGCAGTTCTTC. Translation gives CASSRTGGGFDEQFF. The rearrangement joins TRBV11-2 to TRBJ2-1; 8 bases line up with TRBD1. The length of the CDR3 is 15 residues. CDR1 and CDR2 (germline): SGHAT, FQNNGV. The trim removed 5 bases at V and 8 bases at J, leaving 11 bases unmatched. Variable domain in full (rest from reference TRBV11-2 and TRBJ2-1): EAGVAQSPRYKIIEKRQSVAFWCNPISGHATLYWYQQILGQGPKLLIQFQNNGVVDDSQLPKDRFSAERLKGVDSTLKIQPAKLEDSAVYLCASSRTGGGFDEQFFGPGTRLTVL.

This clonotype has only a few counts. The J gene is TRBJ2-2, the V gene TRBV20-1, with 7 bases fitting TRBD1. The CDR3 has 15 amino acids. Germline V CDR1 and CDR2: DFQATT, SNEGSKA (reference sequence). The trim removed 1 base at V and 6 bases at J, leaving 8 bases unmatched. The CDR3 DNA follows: TGCAGTGCTAGAGGACAGGGCGTTTTTCCCGGGGAGCTGTTTTTT. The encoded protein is CSARGQGVFPGELFF.

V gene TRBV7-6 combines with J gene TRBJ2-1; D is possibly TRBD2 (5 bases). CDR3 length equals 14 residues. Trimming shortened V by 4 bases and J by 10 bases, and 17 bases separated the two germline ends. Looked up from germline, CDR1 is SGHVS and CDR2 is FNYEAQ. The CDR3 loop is CASSSDPGSWEQFF. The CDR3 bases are TGTGCCAGCAGCTCAGATCCGGGGAGCTGGGAGCAGTTCTTC.

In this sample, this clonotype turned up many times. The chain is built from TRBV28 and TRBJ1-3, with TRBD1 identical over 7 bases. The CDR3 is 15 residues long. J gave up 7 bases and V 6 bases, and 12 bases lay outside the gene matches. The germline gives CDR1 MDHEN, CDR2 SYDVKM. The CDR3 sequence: CASSLQTGFGNTIYF. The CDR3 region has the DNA TGTGCCAGCAGCCTCCAGACAGGGTTTGGGAACACCATATATTTT.

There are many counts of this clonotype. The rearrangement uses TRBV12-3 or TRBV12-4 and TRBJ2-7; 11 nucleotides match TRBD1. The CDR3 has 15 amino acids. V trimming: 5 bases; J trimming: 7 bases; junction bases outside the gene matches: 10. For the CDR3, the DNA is TGTGCCAGCAGTACCGGACAGGGGGCTTTGGGAGAGCAGTACTTC. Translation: CASSTGQGALGEQYF.

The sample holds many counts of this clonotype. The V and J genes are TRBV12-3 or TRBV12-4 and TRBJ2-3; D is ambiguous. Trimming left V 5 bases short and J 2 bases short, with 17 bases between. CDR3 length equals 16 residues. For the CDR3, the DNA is TGTGCCAGCAGTACTATTACGCTGATGAACACAGATACGCAGTATTTT. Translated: CASSTITLMNTDTQYF.

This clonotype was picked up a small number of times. Written as DNA, the CDR3 is TGTGCCAGCAGTCGACAGAGGGACCATGGCTACACCTTC. Its translation is CASSRQRDHGYTF. The chain employs TRBV27 and TRBJ1-2, with D tentatively TRBD1 (5 bases). Trimming cost V 5 bases and J 6 bases, with 13 bases left between them. The CDR3 totals 13 residues. In germline, CDR1 is MNHEY, CDR2 SMNVEV (reference sequence).

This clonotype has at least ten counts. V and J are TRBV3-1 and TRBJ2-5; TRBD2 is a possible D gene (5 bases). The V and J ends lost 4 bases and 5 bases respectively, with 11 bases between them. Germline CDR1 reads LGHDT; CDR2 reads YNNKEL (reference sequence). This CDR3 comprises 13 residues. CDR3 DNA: TGTGCCAGCAGCCTTTTGCCGGGGGAGACCCAGTACTTC. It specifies CASSLLPGETQYF.

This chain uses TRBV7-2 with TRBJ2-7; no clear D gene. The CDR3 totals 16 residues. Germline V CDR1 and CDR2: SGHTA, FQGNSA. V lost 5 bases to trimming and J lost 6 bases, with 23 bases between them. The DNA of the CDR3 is TGTGCCAGCAGCGCCTCCCTTTGGGTCCCAAGTCCCGAGCAGTACTTC. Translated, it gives CASSASLWVPSPEQYF.

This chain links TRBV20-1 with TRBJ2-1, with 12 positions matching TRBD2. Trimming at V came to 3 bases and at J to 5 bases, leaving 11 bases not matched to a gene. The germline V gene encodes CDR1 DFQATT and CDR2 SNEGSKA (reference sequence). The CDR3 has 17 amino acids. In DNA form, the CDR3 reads TGCAGTGCTAGCCACCTAGCGGGGGGGCAGAAGGACAATGAGCAGTTCTTC. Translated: CSASHLAGGQKDNEQFF.

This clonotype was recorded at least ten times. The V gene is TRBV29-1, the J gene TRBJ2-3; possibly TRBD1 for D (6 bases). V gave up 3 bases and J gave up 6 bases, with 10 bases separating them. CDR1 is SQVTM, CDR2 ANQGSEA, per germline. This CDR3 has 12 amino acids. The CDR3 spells CSVDRRGDTQYF. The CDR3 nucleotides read TGCAGCGTTGATCGCAGGGGTGATACGCAGTATTTT.

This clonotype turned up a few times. The CDR3 DNA reads TGTGCCAGCAGTTTTGGAGGGAGGGCCACAGATACGCAGTATTTT. Translating gives CASSFGGRATDTQYF. V is TRBV27 and J is TRBJ2-3; 7 nucleotides match TRBD2. This CDR3 region has 15 residues. V was clipped by 3 bases and J by 2 bases; unmatched bases: 5. Germline V lookup: CDR1 MNHEY, CDR2 SMNVEV (reference sequence).

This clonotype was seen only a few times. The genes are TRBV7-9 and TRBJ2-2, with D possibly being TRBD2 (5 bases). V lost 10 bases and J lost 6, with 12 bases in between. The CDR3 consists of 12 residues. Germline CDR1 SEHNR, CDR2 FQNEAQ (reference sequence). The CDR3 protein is CATLSASGELFF. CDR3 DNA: TGTGCCACCCTTAGCGCGTCCGGGGAGCTGTTTTTT.